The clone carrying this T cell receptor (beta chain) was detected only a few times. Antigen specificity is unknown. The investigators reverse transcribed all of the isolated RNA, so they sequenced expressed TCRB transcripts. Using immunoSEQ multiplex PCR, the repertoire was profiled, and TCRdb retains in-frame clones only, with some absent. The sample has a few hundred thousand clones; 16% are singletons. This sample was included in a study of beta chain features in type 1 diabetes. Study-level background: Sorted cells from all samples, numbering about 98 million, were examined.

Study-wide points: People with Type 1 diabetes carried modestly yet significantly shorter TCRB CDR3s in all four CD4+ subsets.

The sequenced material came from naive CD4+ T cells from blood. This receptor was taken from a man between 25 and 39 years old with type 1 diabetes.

The CDR3, as DNA: TGTGCCAGCAACAGGGACGAGGGGGAGAACACTGAAGCTTTCTTT. Translation: CASNRDEGENTEAFF. V and J are TRBV30 and TRBJ1-1, with D perhaps TRBD1 (6 bases). The CDR3 loop spans 15 amino acids. CDR1 is GTSNPN, CDR2 SVGIG, per germline (reference sequence). With 8 bases removed from V and 1 base from J, the gap between germline ends came to 20 bases.